The entry that follows covers one T cell receptor (beta chain) sequence. Germline V CDR1 and CDR2: SGDLS, YYNGEE. The J segment lost 3 bases and the V segment lost 0 bases, leaving 3 bases of the junction unmatched. CDR3 length: 15 amino acids. This specimen comes from a study of blood T cell repertoires in COVID-19. Authors' processing steps: Reference gene primers were amplified, and this amplification served to estimate nucleated cell counts. Only in-frame clones appear in the TCRdb table, and some are missing; sequencing was by immunoSEQ multiplex PCR. V and J calls and clone size are those listed in that table; D and trimming were worked out from the DNA. The table shows approximately 140,000 clones, with approximately 86% occurring only once.

The genes are TRBV9 and TRBJ2-3; TRBD2 matches 8 bases. The TCR was taken from a woman aged 55-75 years with acute or convalescent COVID-19. Material: peripheral blood. The chain's CDR3 is CASSVAGGVTDTQYF. The CDR3 DNA follows: TGTGCCAGCAGCGTAGCGGGGGGGGTGACAGATACGCAGTATTTT.